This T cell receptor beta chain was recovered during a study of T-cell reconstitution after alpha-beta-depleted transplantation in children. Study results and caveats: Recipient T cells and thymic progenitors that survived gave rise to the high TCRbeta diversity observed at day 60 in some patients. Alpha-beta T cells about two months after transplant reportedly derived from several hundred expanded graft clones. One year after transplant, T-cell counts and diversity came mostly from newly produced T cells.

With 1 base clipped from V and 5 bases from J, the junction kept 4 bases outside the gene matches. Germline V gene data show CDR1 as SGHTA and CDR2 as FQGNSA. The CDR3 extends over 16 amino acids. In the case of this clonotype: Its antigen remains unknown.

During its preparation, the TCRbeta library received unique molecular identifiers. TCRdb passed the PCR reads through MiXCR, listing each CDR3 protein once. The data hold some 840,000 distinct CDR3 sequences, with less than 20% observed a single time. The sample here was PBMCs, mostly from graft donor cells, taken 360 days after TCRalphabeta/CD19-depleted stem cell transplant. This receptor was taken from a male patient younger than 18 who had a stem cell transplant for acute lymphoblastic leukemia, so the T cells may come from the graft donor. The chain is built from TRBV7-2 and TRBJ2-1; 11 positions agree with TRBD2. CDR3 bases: TGTGCCAGCAGCTTAGTGGGGACTAGCGGAAACAATGAGCAGTTCTTC. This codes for CASSLVGTSGNNEQFF.